Listed here is a single TCR beta chain. Its matching antigen is unknown. This sample was taken from a study of T cells in localized non-small cell lung cancer. The method was immunoSEQ multiplex PCR; TCRdb's version includes in-frame clones alone and lacks a portion of them. The sample carries fewer than 25,000 clones, 86% recorded once. The CDR3 is made up of 13 amino acids. Trimming took 0 bases from V and 9 from J, leaving 11 bases between them. Germline loops: CDR1 LGHNA, CDR2 YSLEER. Points from the study as a whole: Adjacent lung held a median roughly 60 of the top 100 tumor clones. Among blood samples, higher T cell density accompanied longer overall survival. Heterogeneity remains possible because sequencing was limited to only one tumor region. Compared with tumor, uninvolved adjacent lung displayed greater T cell clonality, ranking highest overall.

The receptor was isolated from a woman aged 40-75 years with stage I lung adenocarcinoma. The chain couples TRBV4-3 to TRBJ1-2; tentative D call: TRBD1 (6 bases). The specimen was peripheral blood, collected before any cancer treatment. The CDR3 sequence: CASSQETGRRYTF. The CDR3 bases are TGCGCCAGCAGCCAAGAAACAGGGAGGCGCTACACCTTC.